This T cell receptor (beta chain) stems from a study of OX40 agonist ivuxolimab in advanced cancers. Study-wide background: An agonistic human IgG2 monoclonal antibody against OX40 (CD134) was given. Study results and limitations: More expanded clones were seen, on average, in CD8+ T cells than in CD4+.

Repertoires were generated with immunoSEQ multiplex PCR, while TCRdb's copy carries only in-frame clones and drops some. The repertoire holds tens of thousands of clones, with more than 90% as singletons. V dropped 5 bases and J dropped 5; count of bases not matched to a gene: 8. Looked up from germline, CDR1 is SEHNR and CDR2 is FQNEAQ (reference sequence). The CDR3 spans 14 residues. A remark on this clone: Its antigen remains unidentified.

The specimen was CD4+ or CD8+ T cells sorted from blood, collected in a trial of the OX40 agonist ivuxolimab. The V gene is TRBV7-9, the J gene TRBJ2-7, with 8 bases fitting TRBD1. This TCR derives from an adult with an advanced solid tumor such as melanoma, head and neck, liver or kidney cancer. The CDR3 region has the DNA TGTGCCAGCAGCCTAGGACAGGGATTCGACGAGCAGTACTTC. The encoded protein is CASSLGQGFDEQYF. Variable domain in full (rest from reference TRBV7-9 and TRBJ2-7): DTGVSQNPRHKITKRGQNVTFRCDPISEHNRLYWYRQTLGQGPEFLTYFQNEAQLEKSRLLSDRFSAERPKGSFSTLEIQRTEQGDSAMYLCASSLGQGFDEQYFGPGTRLTVT.